This TCR beta chain was recovered during a study of cytomegalovirus exposure and HLA in healthy donors. Study observations and caveats: Researchers reported from a later analysis that most CMV-associated TCR beta chains appeared HLA-restricted. In a later analysis, TCR beta V- and J-gene trimming showed a link to a missense DCLRE1C variant.

The CDR3 spans 16 residues. Germline V CDR1 and CDR2: ENHRY, SYGVKD. V dropped 8 bases and J dropped 3; count of bases not matched to a gene: 8. Remarks on this clone: Its antigen is not identified.

This PCR relied on a set of 60 Vbeta primers and 13 Jbeta primers. TCRdb keeps only in-frame clones here, not all; method: immunoSEQ multiplex PCR. This table has fewer than 250,000 clones, 70% to 90% appearing once. This chain connects TRBV10-3 to TRBJ1-5; 12 bases align to TRBD1. This TCR was recovered from a man between 25 and 39 years old in good health and CMV-seronegative. Sequencing used PBMCs. CDR3 nucleotide sequence: TGTGCCATCTACCGGGACAGGGGGCACCCCAATCAGCCCCAGCATTTT. Protein product: CAIYRDRGHPNQPQHF.